This TCR beta chain was found in a study of T cell repertoires in cytomegalovirus infection. Overall study context: Both recently identified HLA-C-restricted and well-studied HLA-B-restricted CMV epitopes were used in the study. Evidence of both CMV infection and a matching HLA type came from public TCR beta signatures.

Via MiXCR, TCRdb re-called the reads, giving one row per CDR3 protein. The sample includes approximately 350,000 distinct CDR3 sequences, just under 35% of them seen just once. Findings of the study overall: The ex vivo response showed dominance by HLA-C-restricted CMV-specific TCR beta clonotypes.

On this clonotype: As yet, its antigen is unknown.

This CDR3 has 15 residues. Unmatched junction bases numbered 7, after V lost 2 bases and J lost 6 bases. The V gene's germline CDR1 is MNHNY and CDR2 SVGAGI (reference sequence). This TCR was sampled from a human donor in good health (CMV status not recorded). Some clones in this sample may be carry-over from other donors' samples. The sequencing here drew on cultured PBMCs, taken from culture after CMV antigen stimulation. V and J are TRBV6-6 and TRBJ2-7; 10 nucleotides agree with TRBD1. DNA of the CDR3: TGTGCCAGCAGTTACCCCCGGGACAGGGGCGGCGAGCAGTACTTC. It encodes CASSYPRDRGGEQYF.